This passage covers 27 T cell receptor beta chains from one sample sequenced in a study of Graves' ophthalmopathy and Graves' hyperthyroidism. Amplification targeted the TCR beta CDR3 regions, with RNA transcripts as the source material. HTBI primers served in a first-round RT-PCR, which a second-round multiplex PCR followed. TCRdb recomputed calls from the multiplex PCR reads with MiXCR, one row per CDR3 protein. The sample contains hundreds of thousands of distinct CDR3 sequences, about two fifths of which appear only once. The sequencing input was peripheral blood. These receptors originate from an adult man with Graves' ophthalmopathy.

This clonotype was seen repeatedly, ten times or more. The chain couples TRBV12-3 or TRBV12-4 to TRBJ1-3, with 8 positions matching TRBD1. V lost 6 bases to trimming and J lost 3 bases; unmatched junction nucleotides: 7. CDR3 size: 15 residues. CDR3: CASSFGQGYGNTIYF. In nucleotides, the CDR3 is TGTGCCAGCAGCTTCGGACAGGGTTATGGAAACACCATATATTTT.

The gene calls are TRBV7-9 and TRBJ1-2; D remains unclear. The CDR3 sequence is 14 residues long. CDR1 SEHNR and CDR2 FQNEAQ come from the germline V gene (reference sequence). With 3 bases removed from V and 6 bases from J, the gap between germline ends came to 14 bases. DNA for the CDR3: TGTGCCAGCAGCTTCCCCCGGGCAGCTCATGGCTACACCTTC. Translated, it gives CASSFPRAAHGYTF.

This clonotype was recorded at least ten times. At one end the junction does not follow the germline gene, possibly because of a read error. The chain couples TRBV5-1 to TRBJ2-5; D ambiguous. CDR3 length: 11 residues. The germline gives CDR1 SGHRS, CDR2 YFSETQ. This CDR3 is CASSLQETQYF. CDR3 nucleotide sequence: TGTGCCAGCAGCTTACAAGAGACCCAGTACTTC.

This clonotype showed up many times. This chain's CDR3 is CASSFAYTGELFF. The CDR3 region has the DNA TGTGCCAGCAGTTTCGCTTACACCGGGGAGCTGTTTTTT. V and J are TRBV19 and TRBJ2-2; no clear D. In germline, CDR1 is LNHDA, CDR2 SQIVND (reference sequence). The CDR3 runs to 13 residues. V was clipped by 9 bases and J by 3 bases, with 11 bases between them.

This chain uses TRBV5-1 with TRBJ2-5, with TRBD2 as a possible D gene (6 bases). The germline V gene has CDR1 SGHRS and CDR2 YFSETQ. CDR3 length: 16 residues. V gave up 4 bases and J gave up 2 bases, with 18 bases separating them. CDR3 amino acids: CASSPHSGRRQETQYF. Here the CDR3 DNA reads TGCGCCAGCAGCCCACATAGCGGCAGGAGGCAAGAGACCCAGTACTTC.

This clonotype has only a few counts. One end of the junction fails to match germline, which may point to a read error. This chain connects TRBV10-3 to TRBJ1-1; maybe TRBD1 (5 bases). CDR3 length: 15 amino acids. Germline-derived CDR1 and CDR2 are ENHRY and SYGVKD. DNA for the CDR3: TGTGCCAGCAGTGACGACAGAGGTGGTTTTACTGAAGCTTTCTTT. Its protein product is CASSDDRGGFTEAFF.

The chain uses TRBV29-1 and TRBJ2-3, with D unresolved. V dropped 0 bases and J dropped 7 bases, with 11 bases sitting between them. Germline V gene data show CDR1 as SQVTM and CDR2 as ANQGSEA. The CDR3 runs 13 residues. Here the CDR3 DNA reads TGCAGCGTTGAAGATCTGCGGAGTTATACGCAGTATTTT. Protein sequence: CSVEDLRSYTQYF.

The chain joins TRBV9 to TRBJ1-3, with unresolved D. Germline CDR1 SGDLS, CDR2 YYNGEE. V was shortened by 4 bases and J by 4 bases, with 18 bases between the two germline ends. The CDR3 covers 16 residues. CDR3 loop: CASSPSTQWPGNTIYF. The DNA of the CDR3 is TGTGCCAGCAGCCCCAGTACCCAGTGGCCCGGAAACACCATATATTTT.

The chain has TRBV7-2 and TRBJ1-2, with a weak D call TRBD1 (5 bases). The germline V gene encodes CDR1 SGHTA and CDR2 FQGNSA. This CDR3 region has 15 residues. Deletions cut 5 bases from V and 4 bases from J, with 17 bases between. The CDR3 region has the DNA TGTGCCAGCAGCCAGACCCGGGGGTCGGGCTATGGCTACACCTTC. Protein: CASSQTRGSGYGYTF.

CDR3 residues: CASSLAVGATQYF. The CDR3 region has the DNA TGCGCCAGCAGCTTGGCCGTGGGAGCGACCCAGTACTTC. The chain couples TRBV5-1 to TRBJ2-5, with D possibly being TRBD2 (5 bases). Germline V gene lookup returns CDR1 SGHRS and CDR2 YFSETQ. The CDR3 length is 13 residues. Trimming took off 0 bases at V and 7 bases at J, with 10 bases between the two ends.

The chain links TRBV2 to TRBJ2-7; no clear D gene. CDR3 size: 11 residues. With 7 bases removed from V and 5 bases from J, the gap between germline ends came to 9 bases. Germline CDR1 and CDR2: SNHLY and FYNNEI. As DNA, the CDR3 is TGTGCCAGCAAGGCCTTGAACGAGCAGTACTTC. This sequence encodes CASKALNEQYF.

In this sample, this clonotype turned up many times. The chain uses TRBV7-2 and TRBJ2-2; D not certain. The V end lost 4 bases, the J end lost 3 bases, and 12 bases lay between the germline ends. Germline V gives CDR1 SGHTA, CDR2 FQGNSA. This CDR3 is built from 15 residues. The CDR3 DNA is TGTGCCAGCAGCTCCTCCCCCCAACACACCGGGGAGCTGTTTTTT. Translation gives CASSSSPQHTGELFF.

This clonotype was observed a handful of times. The V call is TRBV14, the J call TRBJ2-5; 12 nucleotides align to TRBD2. Germline CDR1 reads SGHDN; CDR2 reads FVKESK. The CDR3 loop spans 17 amino acids. The V segment lost 4 bases and the J segment 0 bases; nucleotides outside the gene matches: 6. CDR3 DNA: TGTGCCAGCAGCCCTGGACTAGCGGGAACATACCAAGAGACCCAGTACTTC. This codes for CASSPGLAGTYQETQYF.

Concerning this clonotype itself: A read error is possible here, since a much larger clone lies one base away. The chain combines TRBV7-9 with TRBJ2-5; D possibly corresponds to TRBD2 (6 bases). Trimming removed 3 bases at V and 7 bases at J, with 18 bases between. This CDR3 spans 15 amino acids. Germline V gene lookup returns CDR1 SEHNR and CDR2 FQNEAQ (reference sequence). The CDR3 sequence is CASSFRPKQGGTQYF. The CDR3 DNA is TGTGCCAGCAGCTTCCGTCCCAAGCAGGGAGGGACCCAGTACTTC.

This clonotype has ten or more counts. The genes are TRBV12-3 or TRBV12-4 and TRBJ1-6, with TRBD1 identical over 10 bases. CDR3 length equals 16 residues. V was clipped by 5 bases and J by 8 bases; unmatched bases: 9. DNA for the CDR3: TGTGCCAGCAGTCCCCCGGGGACAGGGGATCATTCACCCCTCCACTTT. This gives the protein CASSPPGTGDHSPLHF.

This clonotype has only a few counts. The rearrangement links TRBV3-1 to TRBJ2-7, with TRBD2 as a possible D gene (6 bases). V lost 5 bases and J lost 3, with 11 bases in between. Germline V CDR1 and CDR2: LGHDT, YNNKEL (reference sequence). The CDR3 spans 13 residues. The CDR3 loop is CASSGGTSYEQYF. The CDR3 coding sequence is TGTGCCAGCAGCGGGGGGACGAGCTACGAGCAGTACTTC.

The table lists this clonotype with many counts. V is TRBV10-3 and J is TRBJ1-6, with 7 positions matching TRBD1. The junction had 7 bases not matched to a gene; V was cut back by 10 bases and J by 10 bases. This CDR3 contains 12 residues. CDR1 and CDR2 from the germline V gene are ENHRY and SYGVKD. The CDR3 DNA reads TGTGCCAGCAACACAGGGGTCTCACCCCTCCACTTT. Residues: CASNTGVSPLHF.

The genes are TRBV15 and TRBJ2-5; a possible D gene is TRBD2 (7 bases). The J call is in doubt because the DNA end fits TRBJ2-1 better. The length of the CDR3 is 16 residues. Germline V gene sequence: CDR1 LNHNV, CDR2 YYDKDF (reference sequence). CDR3 protein: CATSRDQGRAYNEQFF. DNA for the CDR3: TGTGCCACCAGCAGAGATCAGGGGAGGGCCTACAATGAGCAGTTCTTC.

This chain uses TRBV25-1 with TRBJ1-1; possibly TRBD1 for D (6 bases). Germline V gene data show CDR1 as MGHDK and CDR2 as SYGVNS. The CDR3 has 14 amino acids. V lost 8 bases and J 4 bases, leaving 17 bases between the germline ends. The CDR3 reads CASSPPGDRTEAFF. CDR3 nucleotide sequence: TGTGCCAGCTCACCACCAGGGGATCGCACTGAAGCTTTCTTT.

J is TRBJ1-4 and V is TRBV7-9; the D gene is possibly TRBD1 (6 bases). Germline CDR1 SEHNR, CDR2 FQNEAQ (reference sequence). V was cut by 2 bases and J by 5 bases, with 12 bases left in between. The length of the CDR3 is 15 residues. CDR3 in amino acids: CASSLLGQINEKLFF. DNA for the CDR3: TGTGCCAGCAGCTTACTTGGACAGATCAATGAAAAACTGTTTTTT.

This clonotype was recorded at least ten times. The rearrangement links TRBV12-3 or TRBV12-4 to TRBJ1-1; D call uncertain. Trimming stripped 2 bases from V and 1 base from J, with 5 bases between. The length of the CDR3 is 13 residues. The CDR3, as DNA: TGTGCCAGCAGTTTATACAGGAACACTGAAGCTTTCTTT. Its translation: CASSLYRNTEAFF.

The chain uses TRBV5-1 and TRBJ1-5; D not resolved. The CDR3 is 16 residues long. The V and J ends lost 6 bases and 4 bases respectively, with 20 bases between them. The germline gives CDR1 SGHRS, CDR2 YFSETQ. This chain's CDR3 is CASTNGPRGRNQPQHF. DNA for the CDR3: TGCGCCAGCACGAACGGGCCACGAGGGAGAAATCAGCCCCAGCATTTT.

This clonotype was seen repeatedly, ten times or more. The chain is built from TRBV29-1 and TRBJ1-2; D not resolved. The V end lost 4 bases, the J end lost 0 bases, and 9 bases lay between the germline ends. The CDR3 length is 13 residues. Germline V gene data show CDR1 as SQVTM and CDR2 as ANQGSEA. Here the CDR3 reads CSVGKGANYGYTF. For the CDR3, the DNA is TGCAGCGTTGGCAAGGGAGCTAACTATGGCTACACCTTC.

Turning to this clonotype: One junction end does not reproduce the germline sequence, and a read error may be involved. The chain's CDR3 is CASSGLAPEHF. The CDR3 bases are TGTGCCAGCAGCGGCTTGGCGCCCGAGCATTTT. The chain has TRBV7-8 and TRBJ1-5; D remains unclear. The CDR3 spans 11 residues. Germline V gene sequence: CDR1 SGHVS, CDR2 FQNEAQ.

This clonotype has a count of ten or more. This rearrangement joins TRBV4-1 to TRBJ1-5, with D perhaps matching TRBD1 (5 bases). The CDR3 runs 16 residues. Germline-derived CDR1 and CDR2 are MGHRA and YSYEKL. V lost 4 bases and J 2 bases, leaving 15 bases between the germline ends. The CDR3 nucleotides are TGCGCCAGCAGCCCAGGGACGCAAATTGGCAATCAGCCCCAGCATTTT. The encoded protein is CASSPGTQIGNQPQHF.

This clonotype was seen a single time. Mismatch with germline at one junction end may stem from a read error. This sequence joins TRBV11-2 and TRBJ1-3; possibly TRBD1 for D (5 bases). This CDR3 region has 18 residues. Germline V CDR1 and CDR2: SGHAT, FQNNGV. The CDR3 nucleotides read TGCGCCAGCAGGTTAGGGGCAGGGTCTTTGAGCTCTGGAAACACCATATATTTT. It is translated as CASRLGAGSLSSGNTIYF. Using reference TRBV11-2 and TRBJ1-3 for the parts outside the CDR3, the full variable domain is EAGVAQSPRYKIIEKRQSVAFWCNPISGHATLYWYQQILGQGPKLLIQFQNNGVVDDSQLPKDRFSAERLKGVDSTLKIQPAKLEDSAVYLCASRLGAGSLSSGNTIYFGEGSWLTVV.

Points on this clonotype: Compared with germline, one end of the junction differs, possibly owing to a read error. The chain links TRBV14 to TRBJ1-2, with 12 bases lining up with TRBD1. Per germline, CDR1 SGHDN and CDR2 FVKESK. This CDR3 region has 14 residues. The CDR3 nucleotides are TGTGCCGGCAGCCCGGGACAGGGGGCCTATGGCTACATCTTC. It translates to CAGSPGQGAYGYIF.